This is a list of T cell receptor beta chains from one sample in a study of T cell repertoires in cytomegalovirus infection. MiXCR, applied by TCRdb to the reads, yields one record per CDR3 protein. The data show about 490,000 distinct CDR3 sequences, 10% to 12% seen once. The source material was PBMCs. The receptors were sampled from a human donor in good health (CMV status not recorded). Some clones in this sample may be carry-over from other donors' samples. Each CDR3 is given with its conserved first and last residue. Each record gives: V gene, J gene, D gene, clone size, CDR3 protein, CDR3 DNA. The D gene is left open where the match is weak. A clone size is listed for some rows: how often the clone was seen (once, few, many), or a class if it is expanded.

TRBV20-1	TRBJ2-4	TRBD2	many	CSARASGENIQYF	TGCAGTGCTAGGGCTAGCGGGGAAAACATTCAGTACTTC
TRBV7-3	TRBJ2-3	NA	few	CASSQPGDTQYF	TGTGCCAGCAGCCAGCCCGGAGATACGCAGTATTTT
TRBV29-1	TRBJ2-6	NA	NA	CSIQPSGANVLTF	TGCAGTATCCAACCCTCTGGGGCCAACGTCCTGACTTTC
TRBV29-1	TRBJ2-1	NA	NA	CSVPLYEMAQFF	TGCAGCGTCCCCCTCTACGAAATGGCGCAGTTCTTC
TRBV11-2	TRBJ2-1	TRBD2	many	CASSALTRRASGGREGNEQFF	TGTGCCAGCAGCGCCCTCACCCGGAGGGCTAGCGGGGGCCGCGAGGGCAATGAGCAGTTCTTC
TRBV19	TRBJ1-1	NA	many	CASKAVTEAFF	TGTGCCAGTAAAGCGGTCACTGAAGCTTTCTTT
TRBV7-9	TRBJ2-5	NA	NA	CASSFPGLLYQETQYF	TGTGCCAGCAGCTTCCCGGGACTCCTGTACCAAGAGACCCAGTACTTC
TRBV7-9	TRBJ2-7	NA	many	CASNEQGYEQYF	TGTGCCAGCAACGAACAGGGCTACGAGCAGTACTTC
TRBV7-9	TRBJ2-3	TRBD2	many	CASSTSQLLAAIDTQYF	TGTGCCAGCAGCACCAGTCAACTTCTAGCGGCTATAGATACGCAGTATTTT
TRBV7-6	TRBJ1-5	NA	many	CASSFSERQPQHF	TGTGCCAGCAGCTTTTCCGAACGGCAGCCCCAGCATTTT
TRBV29-1	TRBJ1-2	NA	many	CSVYGVLGVENYGYTF	TGCAGCGTTTATGGGGTGCTCGGTGTCGAGAACTATGGCTACACCTTC
TRBV5-4	TRBJ1-1	NA	many	CASSSGKNMNTEAFF	TGTGCCAGCAGCTCCGGGAAAAATATGAACACTGAAGCTTTCTTT
TRBV30	TRBJ2-5	NA	NA	CAWSQRETQYF	TGTGCCTGGAGCCAAAGGGAGACCCAGTACTTC
TRBV12-5	TRBJ1-2	NA	few	CASGPTELQGGGYTF	TGTGCTAGTGGTCCAACCGAATTACAGGGTGGCGGCTACACCTTC
TRBV11-2	TRBJ1-2	NA	few	CASSFDRMNYGYTF	TGTGCCAGCAGCTTCGACAGGATGAACTATGGCTACACCTTC
TRBV6-6	TRBJ2-7	TRBD2	NA	CASSDPGEGPAYEQYF	TGTGCCAGCAGCGACCCGGGGGAGGGGCCCGCCTACGAGCAGTACTTC
TRBV30	TRBJ1-1	TRBD1	few	CASLGQGAKENTEAFF	TGTGCCTCCCTTGGACAGGGGGCAAAGGAGAACACTGAAGCTTTCTTT
TRBV7-8	TRBJ2-7	NA	many	CASSLVARGYEQYF	TGTGCCAGCAGCTTAGTGGCCAGGGGATACGAGCAGTACTTC
TRBV28	TRBJ1-2	TRBD1	many	CASSFYRTGGYGYTF	TGTGCCAGCAGTTTTTATAGAACAGGGGGATATGGCTACACCTTC
TRBV19	TRBJ2-3	TRBD2	NA	CASSEGLVYPDTQYF	TGTGCCAGTAGCGAGGGACTAGTGTACCCAGATACGCAGTATTTT
TRBV12-3/TRBV12-4	TRBJ1-5	NA	many	CASSPYSEGQPQHF	TGTGCCAGCAGTCCATACAGCGAGGGTCAGCCCCAGCATTTT
TRBV5-6	TRBJ2-1	TRBD2	few	CASSLRTSGTGEQFF	TGTGCCAGCAGCTTGAGGACTAGCGGGACCGGGGAGCAGTTCTTC
TRBV3-1	TRBJ1-6	TRBD1	few	CASSPRDRGSPLHF	TGTGCCAGCAGCCCCCGGGACAGGGGGTCACCCCTCCACTTT
TRBV7-6	TRBJ1-1	NA	many	CASSPQILNTEAFF	TGTGCCAGCAGCCCCCAGATATTGAACACTGAAGCTTTCTTT
TRBV29-1	TRBJ2-2	NA	NA	CSATAGRSTGELFF	TGCAGCGCAACCGCGGGGAGGAGCACCGGGGAGCTGTTTTTT
TRBV29-1	TRBJ2-4	NA	NA	CSVGGKAKNIQYF	TGCAGCGTTGGTGGAAAAGCCAAAAACATTCAGTACTTC
TRBV11-2	TRBJ2-1	TRBD2	many	CASSLAFWRTSGGYNEQFF	TGTGCCAGCAGCTTAGCGTTCTGGAGGACTAGCGGGGGTTACAATGAGCAGTTCTTC
TRBV10-3	TRBJ1-1	TRBD1	many	CAISGSQGAGEAFF	TGTGCCATCAGTGGTTCGCAGGGGGCAGGTGAAGCTTTCTTT
TRBV7-9	TRBJ2-3	TRBD2	many	CASSLGRLAGGRGTDTQYF	TGTGCCAGCAGCTTAGGTCGCCTAGCGGGAGGACGAGGCACAGATACGCAGTATTTT
TRBV7-3	TRBJ2-7	NA	NA	CASSPSDSANIYEQYF	TGTGCCAGCAGCCCTAGCGACAGTGCTAATATCTACGAGCAGTACTTC
TRBV29-1	TRBJ2-2	NA	few	CSVRGGTDTGELFF	TGCAGCGTTCGTGGAGGTACGGACACCGGGGAGCTGTTTTTT
TRBV7-3	TRBJ2-1	TRBD2	NA	CASSLNSGGANEQFF	TGTGCCAGCAGCTTAAATAGCGGGGGGGCCAATGAGCAGTTCTTC
TRBV20-1	TRBJ2-7	TRBD1	many	CSAPTRGGIDEQYF	TGCAGTGCTCCTACACGAGGGGGCATAGACGAGCAGTACTTC
TRBV7-9	TRBJ1-2	NA	many	CASSSLDAPNYGYTF	TGTGCCAGCAGCTCCCTCGATGCACCAAACTATGGCTACACCTTC
TRBV20-1	TRBJ2-7	NA	few	CSARPGEYEQYF	TGCAGTGCTAGACCGGGGGAGTACGAGCAGTACTTC
TRBV7-2	TRBJ1-3	NA	many	CASSLEMGPSGNTIYF	TGTGCCAGCAGCTTAGAGATGGGTCCCTCTGGAAACACCATATATTTT
TRBV19	TRBJ1-3	NA	NA	CASTQTAVGNTIYF	TGTGCCAGTACCCAGACGGCGGTTGGAAACACCATATATTTT
TRBV12-3/TRBV12-4	TRBJ2-4	TRBD1	many	CASSLAVGGQGYF	TGTGCCAGCAGTTTAGCGGTGGGAGGACAGGGGTACTTC
TRBV5-8	TRBJ1-3	NA	few	CASSKQSSGNTIYF	TGTGCCAGCAGTAAACAGAGCTCTGGAAACACCATATATTTT
TRBV13	TRBJ2-1	TRBD1	NA	CASSLKGDRGRDEQFF	TGTGCCAGCAGCTTAAAAGGGGACAGGGGGCGCGATGAGCAGTTCTTC
TRBV12-3/TRBV12-4	TRBJ1-5	TRBD1	many	CASSAPGTGANQPQHF	TGTGCCAGCAGTGCACCCGGGACAGGGGCGAATCAGCCCCAGCATTTT
TRBV7-2	TRBJ2-3	NA	many	CASSTDSYTDTQYF	TGTGCCAGCAGCACGGACAGCTACACAGATACGCAGTATTTT
TRBV25-1	TRBJ2-1	NA	many	CASTSGTRIAEQFF	TGTGCCAGCACTTCCGGGACACGGATTGCTGAGCAGTTCTTC
TRBV29-1	TRBJ1-2	NA	many	CSVDSQVNYGYTF	TGCAGCGTTGATTCTCAGGTTAACTATGGCTACACCTTC
TRBV29-1	TRBJ2-7	NA	NA	CSVAHGVSDEQYF	TGCAGCGTTGCCCACGGGGTTTCGGACGAGCAGTACTTC
TRBV12-3/TRBV12-4	TRBJ2-5	NA	many	CASKRQTGGGTQYF	TGTGCCAGCAAGCGACAGACGGGTGGTGGGACCCAGTACTTC
TRBV7-3	TRBJ2-1	NA	many	CASSLGGTPYNEQFF	TGTGCCAGCAGCTTAGGCGGGACGCCCTACAATGAGCAGTTCTTC
TRBV16	TRBJ2-4	NA	NA	CASSQSLVAGTAKNIQYF	TGTGCCAGCAGCCAATCTCTCGTCGCAGGAACAGCCAAAAACATTCAGTACTTC